This TCR beta chain was recorded in a study of cytomegalovirus exposure and HLA in healthy donors. About the research overall: HLA-typed donors were the source of 86 million or so unique TCRs held in an early data release.

These donors, healthy bone marrow donors, were studied. Both 60 Vbeta primers and 13 Jbeta primers went into the PCR. Only in-frame clones appear in the TCRdb table, and some are missing; sequencing was by immunoSEQ multiplex PCR. This table has approximately 170,000 clones, 80% appearing once. General study findings and limits: Specificity of three CMV-associated chains for CMV antigens was verified in vitro. A later analysis found that most CMV-associated TCR beta chains appeared HLA-restricted.

A remark on this clone: Its antigen is not known.

The source material was PBMCs. This TCR was sampled from a man younger than 30 in good health and CMV-seropositive.

The CDR3 DNA reads as TGCGCCAGCAGCTTCAATACAGGGGAATACGGCTACACCTTC. Amino acids: CASSFNTGEYGYTF. The rearrangement joins TRBV5-1 to TRBJ1-2; TRBD1 matches at 7 bases. Trimming cost V 2 bases and J 8 bases; bases outside gene matches: 9. CDR1 and CDR2 from the germline V gene are SGHRS and YFSETQ. There are 14 residues in the CDR3.